What follows are 4 T cell receptor beta chains derived from one specimen sequenced in a study of blood T cell repertoires in COVID-19. TCRdb keeps only in-frame clones here, not all; method: immunoSEQ multiplex PCR. The profile shows 160,000 or so clones, under 90% of them singletons. Specimen: peripheral blood. The receptors originated from an elderly woman with acute or convalescent COVID-19.

The chain carries TRBV25-1 and TRBJ2-7; 10 nucleotides line up with TRBD1. The V segment lost 5 bases and the J segment 3 bases; nucleotides outside the gene matches: 10. Germline V gene sequence: CDR1 MGHDK, CDR2 SYGVNS. This CDR3 has 16 residues. CDR3 DNA: TGTGCCAGCAGTAAACGGGGGGGGACAGGGGTCTACGAGCAGTACTTC. Its translation: CASSKRGGTGVYEQYF.

V is TRBV3-1 (or the pseudogene TRBV3-2) and J is TRBJ1-4; possibly TRBD1 for D (6 bases). Germline loops: CDR1 LGHDT, CDR2 YNNKEL (reference sequence). The V and J ends lost 4 bases and 0 bases respectively, with 9 bases between them. The CDR3 has 15 residues. As DNA, the CDR3 is TGTGCCAGCAGCCGCAACAGGGCAACTAATGAAAAACTGTTTTTT. Protein: CASSRNRATNEKLFF.

The rearrangement joins TRBV29-1 to TRBJ2-7; possibly TRBD1 for D (5 bases). Germline values: CDR1 SQVTM, CDR2 ANQGSEA. The CDR3 totals 15 residues. V was clipped by 0 bases and J by 3 bases, with 15 bases between them. Here the CDR3 reads CSVEELQGARYEQYF. In DNA form, the CDR3 reads TGCAGCGTTGAAGAGCTCCAAGGGGCCCGCTACGAGCAGTACTTC.

The chain links TRBV29-1 to TRBJ2-1, with D unresolved. CDR1 is SQVTM and CDR2 is ANQGSEA in the germline V gene. This CDR3 comprises 10 residues. Trimming left V 3 bases short and J 12 bases short, with 9 bases between. The CDR3 here is CSVDGSRQFF. In DNA, the CDR3 is TGCAGCGTTGATGGCTCAAGGCAGTTCTTC.